Each of the 20 T cell receptor beta chains below was sequenced from the same sample in a study of CD8+CD57+ T cells in acquired aplastic anemia. TCR beta VDJ combinations and CDR3 sequences were profiled from genomic DNA. Via MiXCR, TCRdb re-called the reads, giving one row per CDR3 protein. The sample lists some 92,000 distinct CDR3 sequences; around 62% were seen once. Before being chosen for sequencing, patients had shown CD8+CD57+ cell expansion by flow cytometry. Sequenced input: sorted CD4+, CD8+, or CD8+CD57+ T cells (not recorded which) from PBMCs. These receptors were taken from a human donor with aplastic anemia.

V gene TRBV20-1 combines with J gene TRBJ1-5; possible D gene TRBD1, 5 bases. Looked up from germline, CDR1 is DFQATT and CDR2 is SNEGSKA (reference sequence). V lost 3 bases, J lost 7 bases, and 16 bases lay in between. The CDR3 runs 14 residues. The CDR3 DNA follows: TGCAGTGCTAGTGGGGCCCAAGTAAAGCAGCCCCAGCATTTT. It is translated as CSASGAQVKQPQHF.

The rearrangement uses TRBV20-1 and TRBJ1-6; TRBD1 matches at 9 bases. The germline CDR1 and CDR2 sequences are DFQATT and SNEGSKA (reference sequence). With V trimmed by 0 bases and J by 10 bases, 10 bases remained unmatched. This CDR3 region has 16 residues. The CDR3 is CSARDHRGTGLSPLHF. The CDR3 DNA is TGCAGTGCTAGAGACCACCGGGGGACAGGGCTCTCACCCCTCCACTTT.

The gene calls are TRBV12-5 and TRBJ1-1; 8 positions agree with TRBD1. The CDR3 is made up of 16 amino acids. Germline CDR1 and CDR2: LGHNT and FRNRAP. Trimming removed 8 bases from V and 5 bases from J; junction bases left unmatched: 16. The chain's CDR3 is CASKADREWMGTEAFF. The CDR3 DNA reads TGTGCTAGTAAGGCGGACAGGGAATGGATGGGAACTGAAGCTTTCTTT. The variable domain in full, with the rest retrieved from reference TRBV12-5 and TRBJ1-1, is DARVTQTPRHKVTEMGQEVTMRCQPILGHNTVFWYRQTMMQGLELLAYFRNRAPLDDSGMPKDRFSAEMPDATLATLKIQPSEPRDSAVYFCASKADREWMGTEAFFGQGTRLTVV.

The V call is TRBV9, the J call TRBJ2-3; tentatively, D is TRBD2 (5 bases). Germline V lookup: CDR1 SGDLS, CDR2 YYNGEE. Trimming stripped 4 bases from V and 6 bases from J, with 9 bases between. CDR3 length: 12 amino acids. The CDR3: CASSQTGDTQYF. The CDR3 DNA reads as TGTGCCAGCAGCCAAACGGGGGATACGCAGTATTTT.

This rearrangement joins TRBV19 to TRBJ1-2; the D is unclear. Germline CDR1 and CDR2: LNHDA and SQIVND (reference sequence). V lost 7 bases and J 5 bases, leaving 14 bases between the germline ends. This CDR3 comprises 13 residues. This chain's CDR3 is CASTLDWRYGYTF. CDR3 sequence (DNA): TGTGCCAGTACCCTGGACTGGCGGTATGGCTACACCTTC. The full variable domain, in which reference TRBV19 and TRBJ1-2 provide the parts outside the CDR3, is DGGITQSPKYLFRKEGQNVTLSCEQNLNHDAMYWYRQDPGQGLRLIYYSQIVNDFQKGDIAEGYSVSREKKESFPLTVTSAQKNPTAFYLCASTLDWRYGYTFGSGTRLTVV.

The chain links TRBV24-1 to TRBJ2-1; D possibly corresponds to TRBD2 (5 bases). The CDR3 is 16 amino acids. Per the germline V gene, CDR1 is KGHDR and CDR2 is SFDVKD. V was shortened by 9 bases and J by 5 bases, with 22 bases between the two germline ends. The CDR3 coding sequence is TGTGCCACCTCAGACATAAGAAGAGGGATACACAATGAGCAGTTCTTC. This encodes CATSDIRRGIHNEQFF.

V and J are TRBV7-3 and TRBJ2-3, with D perhaps matching TRBD1 or TRBD2 (5 bases each). Trimming pared 2 bases from V and 11 bases from J, leaving 14 bases between. The germline V gene encodes CDR1 SGHTA and CDR2 FQGTGA. CDR3 length: 13 amino acids. For the CDR3, the DNA is TGTGCCAGCAGCTTAGGGACCAACCAAAGGCAGTATTTT. It yields the protein CASSLGTNQRQYF.

There are a few counts of this clonotype. The V gene is TRBV20-1, the J gene TRBJ1-2, with a tentative D call TRBD1 (5 bases). The germline CDR1 and CDR2 sequences are DFQATT and SNEGSKA (reference sequence). Trimming stripped 0 bases from V and 2 bases from J, with 16 bases between. CDR3 length equals 16 residues. CDR3 DNA: TGCAGTGCTAGAGATCCCCCCGGGAGGGGCAACTATGGCTACACCTTC. This codes for CSARDPPGRGNYGYTF.

J is TRBJ1-1 and V is TRBV2; D might be TRBD1 (5 bases). The V end lost 3 bases, the J end lost 9 bases, and 11 bases lay between the germline ends. This CDR3 spans 12 amino acids. Germline lookup yields CDR1 SNHLY and CDR2 FYNNEI. The CDR3 sequence is CASSETGRQAFF. The CDR3 DNA reads as TGTGCCAGCAGTGAGACGGGGCGTCAAGCTTTCTTT.

The sample holds many counts of this clonotype. CDR3 sequence reads: CASSDKRLAGDEQFF. CDR3 sequence (DNA): TGTGCCAGCAGTGATAAGAGACTAGCGGGAGATGAGCAGTTCTTC. This chain connects TRBV25-1 to TRBJ2-1, with 12 bases lining up with TRBD2. This CDR3 comprises 15 residues. Trimming took 3 bases from V and 8 from J; bases not matched to a gene: 5. In germline, CDR1 is MGHDK, CDR2 SYGVNS.

V and J are TRBV7-3 and TRBJ2-5; D is perhaps TRBD2 (6 bases). Between the trimmed V and J ends, which lost 2 bases and 0 bases, there was a span of 10 bases. This CDR3 is built from 15 residues. Germline V lookup: CDR1 SGHTA, CDR2 FQGTGA. The CDR3 spells CASSLGWGDQETQYF. The DNA of the CDR3 is TGTGCCAGCAGCTTAGGCTGGGGGGACCAAGAGACCCAGTACTTC.

A few counts support this clonotype. The rearrangement links TRBV20-1 to TRBJ2-7, with 8 nucleotides matching TRBD2. The CDR3 consists of 13 residues. Germline CDR1 reads DFQATT; CDR2 reads SNEGSKA (reference sequence). The V segment lost 0 bases and the J segment 7 bases; nucleotides outside the gene matches: 5. CDR3 DNA sequence: TGCAGTGCTAGAGATGGAAGCGGGGGTGAGCAGTACTTC. Translating it yields CSARDGSGGEQYF.

The chain employs TRBV10-3 and TRBJ2-5, with D possibly matching TRBD1 (6 bases). CDR3 length equals 16 residues. Between the trimmed V and J ends, which lost 5 bases and 4 bases, there was a span of 20 bases. Per the germline V gene, CDR1 is ENHRY and CDR2 is SYGVKD. The CDR3 loop reads CAISSLGVGASETQYF. In DNA, the CDR3 is TGTGCCATCAGTTCTCTTGGTGTGGGGGCATCAGAGACCCAGTACTTC.

This CDR3 is CASSEVGFEQYF. The CDR3 bases are TGTGCCAGCAGTGAAGTGGGATTCGAGCAGTACTTC. V gene TRBV2 combines with J gene TRBJ2-7; D uncertain. CDR1 SNHLY and CDR2 FYNNEI come from the germline V gene. Trimming took off 1 base at V and 6 bases at J, with 7 bases between the two ends. The CDR3 has 12 amino acids.

The V call is TRBV2, the J call TRBJ2-3; D unclear. The V and J ends lost 5 bases and 9 bases respectively, with 12 bases between them. Germline V lookup: CDR1 SNHLY, CDR2 FYNNEI. The CDR3 covers 12 residues. The CDR3 nucleotides are TGTGCCAGCAGTTCTGACCCGAGGACGCAGTATTTT. Translation gives CASSSDPRTQYF.

J is TRBJ2-1 and V is TRBV2; D is uncertain. The CDR3 spans 12 residues. Trimming took off 2 bases at V and 9 bases at J, with 8 bases between the two ends. CDR1 and CDR2 from the germline V gene are SNHLY and FYNNEI. CDR3 DNA: TGTGCCAGCAGTGAATCCGACGGTGAGCAGTTCTTC. It codes for CASSESDGEQFF.

With regard to this clonotype: One end of the junction fails to match germline, which may point to a read error. The chain has TRBV7-6 and TRBJ2-5; no definite D call. The CDR3 is 12 residues long. Germline V gene lookup returns CDR1 SGHVS and CDR2 FNYEAQ. CDR3 DNA sequence: TGTGCCAGCAGCTTAGCAGGGCAGGTCTGGAACTTC. Protein sequence: CASSLAGQVWNF.

This clonotype was seen ten or more times. The chain couples TRBV7-9 to TRBJ1-5; D call uncertain. The CDR3 sequence is 14 residues long. V lost 1 base, J lost 7 bases, and 11 bases lay in between. Germline V gene lookup returns CDR1 SEHNR and CDR2 FQNEAQ (reference sequence). This chain's CDR3 is CASSLEGVEQPQHF. The CDR3, as DNA: TGTGCCAGCAGCTTAGAGGGTGTGGAGCAGCCCCAGCATTTT.

In the case of this clonotype: The junction departs from the called germline gene at one end, perhaps through a read error. V is TRBV12-3 or TRBV12-4 and J is TRBJ2-3, with 14 bases aligning to TRBD2. This CDR3 is built from 16 residues. CDR3 region: CASSSGLAGAMDTQCF. Written as DNA, the CDR3 is TGTGCCAGCAGTTCGGGACTAGCGGGAGCAATGGATACGCAGTGTTTT.

V gene TRBV10-1 combines with J gene TRBJ1-4; D perhaps matches TRBD1 (6 bases). Germline assignment: CDR1 WNHNN and CDR2 SYGVQD (reference sequence). Trimming took 3 bases from V and 2 from J, leaving 7 bases between them. The CDR3 consists of 14 residues. CDR3 sequence (DNA): TGCGCCAGCAGTGATGACAGGACTAATGAAAAACTGTTTTTT. It specifies CASSDDRTNEKLFF.